This T cell receptor (beta chain) was sequenced in a study of blood T cell repertoires in COVID-19. Study background: Sites in the United States, Italy and Spain provided acute and convalescent COVID-19 samples. Sample material is recorded as cDNA or gDNA derived from T cells, B-cell-depleted T cells, or PBMCs.

As processed by the authors: Nucleated cell counts were estimated from reference gene primer amplification. Data came from immunoSEQ multiplex PCR; TCRdb stores just in-frame clones and leaves some out. V and J calls and clone size are those listed in that table; D and trimming were worked out from the DNA. The data contain 95,000 to 150,000 clones, 86% of them seen just once; the ten biggest clones take up about 4.5%. Trimming left V 6 bases short and J 0 bases short, with 11 bases between. This CDR3 contains 14 residues. CDR1 and CDR2 from the germline V gene are MNHEY and SVGAGI. What was sequenced was peripheral blood. The chain couples TRBV6-5 to TRBJ1-1; D is possibly TRBD1 (6 bases). The TCR sequence derives from a man in his forties with acute or convalescent COVID-19. The CDR3 DNA reads TGTGCCAGCAGCAGGGGAAACATGAACACTGAAGCTTTCTTT. This gives the protein CASSRGNMNTEAFF.